Listed below are T cell receptor beta chains from one sample, sequenced in a study of T cell repertoires in cytomegalovirus infection. Each CDR3 protein gets one entry after TCRdb re-called the reads with MiXCR. The table includes about 770,000 distinct CDR3 sequences, approximately 32% detected once. Their specific antigens are unknown. Sequenced here: cultured CD8+ T cells from PBMCs, sampled from culture after CMV antigen stimulation. Receptor source: a human donor in good health (CMV status not recorded). Some clones in this sample may be carry-over from other donors' samples. Each CDR3 is given with its conserved first and last residue. The D gene is left open where the match is weak. The size field is filled for only some rows; it gives once, few, many or a size class.

j_call d_call clone_size v_call cdr3_nt cdr3_aa
TRBJ1-4 - - TRBV13 TGTGCCAGCAGCTTAGGGACAGACGCGGCTAATGAAAAACTGTTTTTT CASSLGTDAANEKLFF
TRBJ1-4 - few TRBV12-3/TRBV12-4 TGTGCCAGCAGTCTCCATGGGGGTTCTATTGAAAAACTGTTTTTT CASSLHGGSIEKLFF
TRBJ2-2 - - TRBV2 TGTGCCAGCAGTGAAATTACCGGGGAGCTGTTTTTT CASSEITGELFF
TRBJ1-5 - once TRBV23-1 TGCGCCAGCAGTCACCTACAAGATAGCAATCAGCCCCAGCATTTT CASSHLQDSNQPQHF
TRBJ1-2 - - TRBV7-6 TGTGCCAGCAGCTTAGAACGGGGCCCCCCTAACTATGGCTACACCTTC CASSLERGPPNYGYTF
TRBJ2-7 - - TRBV4-2 TGTGCCAGCAGCCAAGAGATCTCACTATCAGTCTACGAGCAGTACTTC CASSQEISLSVYEQYF
TRBJ2-3 - few TRBV7-9 TGTGCCAGCAGCGTGACGGGGGCAGATACGCAGTATTTT CASSVTGADTQYF
TRBJ2-1 TRBD2 - TRBV7-9 TGTGCCAGCAGCTCTACTAGCGGGGGGGCAGGGAATGAGCAGTTCTTC CASSSTSGGAGNEQFF
TRBJ2-6 TRBD2 - TRBV20-1 TGCAGTGCTAGAAAAAGCGGGGGGGCCTCAGGGGCCAACGTCCTGACTTTC CSARKSGGASGANVLTF
TRBJ1-1 TRBD1 - TRBV20-1 TGCAGTGAAACAGGGGGTTACGGCACTGAAGCTTTCTTT CSETGGYGTEAFF
TRBJ2-1 TRBD2 - TRBV7-6 TGTGCCGGCAGCTTAGAGAGCGGGGGGGCCTATGAGCAGTTCTTC CAGSLESGGAYEQFF
TRBJ1-1 - once TRBV28 TGTGCCAGCAGTACGAATACGGACGGTCTTAACACTGAAGCTTTCTTT CASSTNTDGLNTEAFF
TRBJ1-1 - - TRBV6-8 TGTGCCAGCATGAGCCAGTTTCTTTGGTCGGACACTGAAGCTTTCTTT CASMSQFLWSDTEAFF
TRBJ2-1 - few TRBV4-3 TGCGCCAGCAGCCAAGGGGACTCCCCCTACAATGAGCAGTTCTTC CASSQGDSPYNEQFF
TRBJ2-1 TRBD1 once TRBV20-1 TGCAGTGCTAGAGACAGGGGGCTTAGCTCCTACAATGAGCAGTTCTTC CSARDRGLSSYNEQFF
TRBJ2-3 - - TRBV20-1 TGCAGTGTCCCGGGACGTGGCGGCACAGATACGCAGTATTTT CSVPGRGGTDTQYF
TRBJ2-3 TRBD1 - TRBV7-6 TGTGCCAGCAGCTTAGTGATGTATTCCAGGGGGCGCGCAGATACGCAGTATTTT CASSLVMYSRGRADTQYF
TRBJ1-5 - - TRBV27 TGTGCCAGCAGTTTATTCGGCCCGGGTAGCAATCAGCCCCAGCATTTT CASSLFGPGSNQPQHF
TRBJ2-3 TRBD2 - TRBV12-3/TRBV12-4 TGTGCCAGCAGTTCCAGGACTAGCGGGGGGGCCACAGATACGCAGTATTTT CASSSRTSGGATDTQYF
TRBJ1-2 - - TRBV19 TGTGCCAGTAGTATCCCGACAGGTCTCTACGGCTACACCTTC CASSIPTGLYGYTF
TRBJ1-1 - - TRBV7-2 TGTGCCAGCAGCTTTTTGACCCGGGGCACTGAAGCTTTCTTT CASSFLTRGTEAFF
TRBJ2-1 TRBD2 few TRBV2 TGTGCCAGCAGTGACACTACCGGGGGGGATGAGCAGTTCTTC CASSDTTGGDEQFF
TRBJ2-3 TRBD1 once TRBV12-3/TRBV12-4 TGTGCCAGCAGGGGACAGGGTACGCAGTATTTT CASRGQGTQYF
TRBJ1-2 - few TRBV4-1 TGCGCCAGCAGCCAAGGACAGGCGGGACCTTATGGCTACACCTTC CASSQGQAGPYGYTF
TRBJ1-1 - - TRBV19 TGTGCCAGTAATGCGAGAGTGAACACTGAAGCTTTCTTT CASNARVNTEAFF
TRBJ1-2 - few TRBV12-5 TGTGCTAGTGGTTTGCCGCTGACCGGGACTGAAACTCCTAGTAACTATGGCTACACCTTC CASGLPLTGTETPSNYGYTF
TRBJ2-3 - few TRBV9 TGTGCCAGCAGTGAACACACAGATACGCAGTATTTT CASSEHTDTQYF
TRBJ1-1 TRBD1 - TRBV7-6 TGTGCCAGCGGGAGGCCAGGGGGTATCCGCCATGAGATTTTT CASGRPGGIRHEIF
TRBJ2-5 TRBD1 many TRBV7-2 TGTGCCAGCAGCCCTCGGGACAGGGGGCGTGTTGAGACCCAGTACTTC CASSPRDRGRVETQYF
TRBJ2-5 - - TRBV20-1 TGCAGTGCTAGAGACCGGACCTCTCCCGGGGAGACCCAGTACTTC CSARDRTSPGETQYF
TRBJ2-5 - many TRBV7-8 TGTGCCAGCAGCCATAACAAAGCCGAGACCCAGTACTTC CASSHNKAETQYF
TRBJ2-1 - - TRBV7-9 TGTGCCAGGAGCTTAGGGCGACAGCCGAGGGATGAGCAGTTCTTC CARSLGRQPRDEQFF
TRBJ1-4 - few TRBV7-3 TGTGCCAGCAGCTTCGAGGCCCGGGGAGGCAGGGGATGGGATGAAAAACTGTTTTTT CASSFEARGGRGWDEKLFF
TRBJ2-7 TRBD2 few TRBV12-5 TGTGCTAGTGGTTTCCCCCCCGGGGGGACTATGCTCTCCTACGAGCAGTACTTC CASGFPPGGTMLSYEQYF
TRBJ2-3 - few TRBV28 TGTGCCAGCAGTTTATCTTCTGGGTACAGGGACACAGATACGCAGTATTTT CASSLSSGYRDTDTQYF
TRBJ1-1 - - TRBV9 TGTGCCAGCAGCGCGACAAGGTGGGGGACTGAAGCTTTCTTT CASSATRWGTEAFF
TRBJ2-1 TRBD2 - TRBV7-6 TGTGCCAGCAGCTTAGCGGCTAGCGGGGGTAGTGAGCAGTTCTTC CASSLAASGGSEQFF
TRBJ1-4 - - TRBV7-2 TGTGCCAGCAGCTTGGCCGGGACTAGGGGTGAAAAACTGTTTTTT CASSLAGTRGEKLFF
TRBJ2-1 - - TRBV6-5 TGTGCCAGCAGTTACTCGAGAGCAGGGCGCAGGGTACTAAATGAGCAGTTCTTC CASSYSRAGRRVLNEQFF
TRBJ1-2 - - TRBV7-2 TGTGCCAGCAGCTTACACTGGAGTAACTATGGCTACACCTTC CASSLHWSNYGYTF
TRBJ1-5 - few TRBV6-5 TGTGCCAGCAGTGTTCGGGACGGCGGCGATCAGCCCCAGCATTTT CASSVRDGGDQPQHF
TRBJ2-2 - few TRBV2 TGTGCCAGCGGTCACTTAGGGACCGGGGAGCTGTTTTTT CASGHLGTGELFF
TRBJ2-2 TRBD1 - TRBV11-3 TGTGCCAGCAGCATAGAAACAGGGGGCGCGTGGGAGCTGTTTTTT CASSIETGGAWELFF
TRBJ1-1 - few TRBV6-5 TGTGCCAGCAGTTTGGGGAGGGCAATGAACACTGAAGCTTTCTTT CASSLGRAMNTEAFF
TRBJ2-6 - many TRBV19 TGTGCCAGTATCCGGGGATGGCAGGCGAAGCTAGGGGCCAACGTCCTGACTTTC CASIRGWQAKLGANVLTF